This TCR beta chain originates from a study of CD8+ T cells in alopecia areata. As for treatment: oral pan-JAK inhibitor, 5-10 mg twice daily. The investigators collected lesional scalp punch biopsies and peripheral blood from alopecia areata patients. CDR1 and CDR2 (germline): SQVTM, ANQGSEA. CDR3 length equals 13 residues. V lost 7 bases and J lost 6; bases outside the gene matches: 7. Once RNA had been extracted, it was reverse transcribed into cDNA to act as the sequencing template. Libraries were prepared by immunoSEQ multiplex PCR; TCRdb keeps only in-frame clonotypes and omits some of them. The repertoire holds approximately 220,000 clones, approximately 38% seen once, with roughly 0.5% in the top ten.

J is TRBJ2-7 and V is TRBV29-1; 12 nucleotides agree with TRBD2. Here the sequenced sample was CD4+ T cells sorted from blood, taken between weeks 30 and 35, from a patient treated with tofacitinib. This TCR came from a human donor with alopecia areata. For the CDR3, the DNA is TGCAGCGCCAAAGGACTAGCGGGACGCGAGCAGTACTTC. Its translation: CSAKGLAGREQYF.